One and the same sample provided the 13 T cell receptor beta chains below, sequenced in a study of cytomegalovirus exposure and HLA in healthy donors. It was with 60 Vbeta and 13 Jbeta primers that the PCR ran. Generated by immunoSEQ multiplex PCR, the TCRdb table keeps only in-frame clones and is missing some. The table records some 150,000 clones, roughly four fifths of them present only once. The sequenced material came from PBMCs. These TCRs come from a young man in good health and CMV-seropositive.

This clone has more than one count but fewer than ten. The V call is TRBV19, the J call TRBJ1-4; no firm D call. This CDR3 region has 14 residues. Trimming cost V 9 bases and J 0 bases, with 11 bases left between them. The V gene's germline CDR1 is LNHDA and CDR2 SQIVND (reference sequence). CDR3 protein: CASGETATNEKLFF. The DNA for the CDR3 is TGTGCCAGCGGGGAGACCGCAACTAATGAAAAACTGTTTTTT.

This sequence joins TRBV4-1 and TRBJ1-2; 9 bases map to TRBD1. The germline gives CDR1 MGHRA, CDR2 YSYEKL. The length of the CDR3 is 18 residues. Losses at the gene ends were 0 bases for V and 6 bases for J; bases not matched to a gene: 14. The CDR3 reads CASSQDRVGTGIDDGYTF. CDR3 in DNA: TGCGCCAGCAGCCAAGATCGTGTCGGGACAGGGATCGATGATGGCTACACCTTC.

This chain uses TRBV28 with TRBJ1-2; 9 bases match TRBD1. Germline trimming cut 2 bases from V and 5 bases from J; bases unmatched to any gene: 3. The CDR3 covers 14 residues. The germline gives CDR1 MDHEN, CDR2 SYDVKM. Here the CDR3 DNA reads TGTGCCAGCAGTTTAACAGGGGGCAGGTATGGCTACACCTTC. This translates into CASSLTGGRYGYTF.

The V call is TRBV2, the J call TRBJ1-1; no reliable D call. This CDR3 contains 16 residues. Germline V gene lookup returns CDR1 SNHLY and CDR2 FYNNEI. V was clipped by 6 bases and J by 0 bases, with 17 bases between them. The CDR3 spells CASSPSPEVLNTEAFF. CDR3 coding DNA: TGTGCCAGCAGCCCCTCTCCGGAGGTTTTGAACACTGAAGCTTTCTTT.

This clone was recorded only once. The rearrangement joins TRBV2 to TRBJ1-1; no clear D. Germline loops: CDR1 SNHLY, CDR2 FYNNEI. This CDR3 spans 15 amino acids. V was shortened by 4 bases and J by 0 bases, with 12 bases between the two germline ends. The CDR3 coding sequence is TGTGCCAGCAGTGTCGGTCGGGGTATGAACACTGAAGCTTTCTTT. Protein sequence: CASSVGRGMNTEAFF.

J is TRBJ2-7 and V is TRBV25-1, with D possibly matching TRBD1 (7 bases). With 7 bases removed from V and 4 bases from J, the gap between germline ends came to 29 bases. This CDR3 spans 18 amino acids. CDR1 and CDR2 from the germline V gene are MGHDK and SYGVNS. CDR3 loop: CASTAGTDEGSRRYEQYF. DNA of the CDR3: TGTGCCAGCACTGCGGGGACAGACGAGGGGTCTCGGCGGTACGAGCAGTACTTC.

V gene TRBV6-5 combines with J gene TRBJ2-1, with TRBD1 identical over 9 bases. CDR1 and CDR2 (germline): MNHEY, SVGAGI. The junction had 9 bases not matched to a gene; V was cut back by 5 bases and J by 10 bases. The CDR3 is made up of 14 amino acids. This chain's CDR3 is CASSAWTGAPEQFF. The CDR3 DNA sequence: TGTGCCAGCAGTGCTTGGACAGGGGCCCCCGAGCAGTTCTTC.

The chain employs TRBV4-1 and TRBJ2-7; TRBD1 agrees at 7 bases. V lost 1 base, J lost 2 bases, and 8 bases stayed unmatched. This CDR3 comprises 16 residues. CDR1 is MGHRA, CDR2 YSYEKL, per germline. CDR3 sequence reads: CASSQASGQSTYEQYF. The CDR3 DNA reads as TGCGCCAGCAGCCAAGCATCGGGACAGAGCACCTACGAGCAGTACTTC.

The CDR3 nucleotides read TGCGCCAGCAGCTTCACGACCGGGACAGTTAACTATGGCTACACCTTC. This translates into CASSFTTGTVNYGYTF. This chain links TRBV5-1 with TRBJ1-2, with TRBD1 matching over 7 bases. V was clipped by 2 bases and J by 1 base; unmatched bases: 8. Germline V CDR1 and CDR2: SGHRS, YFSETQ. The CDR3 covers 16 residues.

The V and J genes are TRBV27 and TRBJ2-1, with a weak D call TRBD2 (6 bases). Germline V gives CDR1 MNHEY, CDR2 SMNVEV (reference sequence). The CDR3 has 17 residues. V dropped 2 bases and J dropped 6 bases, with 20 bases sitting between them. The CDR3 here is CASSLAAGPRPLNEQFF. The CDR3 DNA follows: TGTGCCAGCAGTTTAGCGGCGGGACCGCGCCCTCTCAATGAGCAGTTCTTC.

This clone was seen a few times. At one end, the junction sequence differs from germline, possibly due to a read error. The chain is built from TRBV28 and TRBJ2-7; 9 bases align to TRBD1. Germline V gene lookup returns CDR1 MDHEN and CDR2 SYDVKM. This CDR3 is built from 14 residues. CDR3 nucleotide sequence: TGTGCCAGCAGTTTATACCCTTTAGGACAGGGGTTATTGTTC. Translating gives CASSLYPLGQGLLF.

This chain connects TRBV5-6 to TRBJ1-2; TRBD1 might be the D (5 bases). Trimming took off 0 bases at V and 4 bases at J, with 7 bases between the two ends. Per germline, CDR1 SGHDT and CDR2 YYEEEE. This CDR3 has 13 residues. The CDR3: CASSLGGSYGYTF. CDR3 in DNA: TGTGCCAGCAGCTTGGGGGGCTCCTATGGCTACACCTTC. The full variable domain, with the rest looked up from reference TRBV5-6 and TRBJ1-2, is DAGVTQSPTHLIKTRGQQVTLRCSPKSGHDTVSWYQQALGQGPQFIFQYYEEEERQRGNFPDRFSGHQFPNYSSELNVNALLLGDSALYLCASSLGGSYGYTFGSGTRLTVV.

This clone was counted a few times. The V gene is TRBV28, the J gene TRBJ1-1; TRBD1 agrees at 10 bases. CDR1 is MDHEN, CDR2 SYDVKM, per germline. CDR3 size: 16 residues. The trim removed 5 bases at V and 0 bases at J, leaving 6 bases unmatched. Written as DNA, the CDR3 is TGTGCCAGCAGTGCACCGGGACAGGGGATGAACACTGAAGCTTTCTTT. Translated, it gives CASSAPGQGMNTEAFF. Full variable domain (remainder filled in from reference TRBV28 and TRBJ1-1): DVKVTQSSRYLVKRTGEKVFLECVQDMDHENMFWYRQDPGLGLRLIYFSYDVKMKEKGDIPEGYSVSREKKERFSLILESASTNQTSMYLCASSAPGQGMNTEAFFGQGTRLTVV.